Sequencing of this T cell receptor beta chain was carried out in a study of shared clonotypes between healthy human individuals. This CDR3 has 13 amino acids. CDR1 is SGHAT and CDR2 is FQNNGV in the germline V gene. Trimming pared 5 bases from V and 8 bases from J, leaving 13 bases between. This clone is a singleton in its sample. The repertoire was sequenced with immunoSEQ multiplex PCR; TCRdb's copy has only in-frame clones and lacks some. There are approximately 500,000 clones in the sample; less than 96% occur only once, and 0.055% to 0.075% lies in the top ten. This sequence originates from a woman in her 30s in good health. The source material was naive CD4+ T cells sorted from blood. Subset: CD45RA+ positively selected. This chain joins TRBV11-2 and TRBJ2-1; D gene ambiguous. Here the CDR3 DNA reads TGTGCCAGCAGCCTTACGGGCTTAGATGAGCAGTTCTTC. It encodes CASSLTGLDEQFF.